A single sample gave rise to the 14 T cell receptor beta chains below, sequenced in a study of identical twins. MiXCR was run by TCRdb on the 5' RACE reads, yielding one entry per CDR3 protein. This sample has approximately 240,000 distinct CDR3 sequences, with over 13% found just once. Material for sequencing was memory (CD45RO+) T cells sorted from blood. Every receptor here comes from a woman younger than 35 in good health.

This clonotype has at least ten counts. The rearrangement uses TRBV7-2 and TRBJ2-7; D is uncertain. Per the germline V gene, CDR1 is SGHTA and CDR2 is FQGNSA. This CDR3 comprises 11 residues. Trimming shortened V by 0 bases and J by 6 bases, and 3 bases separated the two germline ends. The CDR3 loop is CASSLAVEQYF. DNA of the CDR3: TGTGCCAGCAGCTTAGCGGTCGAGCAGTACTTC.

This clonotype has just a few counts. The chain links TRBV14 to TRBJ2-7; either TRBD1 or TRBD2 may supply D (5 bases each). The germline CDR1 and CDR2 sequences are SGHDN and FVKESK. The CDR3 has 14 amino acids. The V and J ends lost 2 bases and 6 bases respectively, with 14 bases between them. CDR3 loop: CASSQNQGAGEQYF. CDR3 in DNA: TGTGCCAGCAGCCAAAACCAGGGCGCGGGCGAGCAGTACTTC.

This clonotype was seen a handful of times. This chain links TRBV5-1 with TRBJ1-2; D ambiguous. CDR1 is SGHRS, CDR2 YFSETQ, per germline. Deletions cut 5 bases from V and 3 bases from J, with 14 bases between. This CDR3 is 14 amino acids long. The CDR3 coding sequence is TGCGCCAGCAGGGCCGGCGTCATCGACTATGGCTACACCTTC. Protein: CASRAGVIDYGYTF.

The J gene is TRBJ1-5, the V gene TRBV18; a weak D match, TRBD1 (6 bases). Trimming shortened V by 4 bases and J by 0 bases, and 13 bases separated the two germline ends. Germline CDR1 reads KGHSH; CDR2 reads LQKENI. The length of the CDR3 is 16 residues. CDR3 protein: CASSLGTPDSNQPQHF. For the CDR3, the DNA is TGTGCCAGCTCACTCGGGACACCGGATAGCAATCAGCCCCAGCATTTT.

The genes are TRBV6-5 and TRBJ2-2; 11 bases are a match to TRBD2. CDR1 and CDR2 (germline): MNHEY, SVGAGI. The CDR3 is 18 residues long. Losses at the gene ends were 6 bases for V and 4 bases for J; bases not matched to a gene: 13. The CDR3 region has the DNA TGTGCCAGCAGGTCAGGGACTAGCGGACCCCGAGGCACCGGGGAGCTGTTTTTT. This sequence encodes CASRSGTSGPRGTGELFF.

The sample holds many counts of this clonotype. The chain joins TRBV5-1 to TRBJ2-3; 8 nucleotides align to TRBD1. The CDR3 sequence is 15 residues long. Germline V gene lookup returns CDR1 SGHRS and CDR2 YFSETQ. Trimming removed 6 bases from V and 8 bases from J; junction bases left unmatched: 14. The DNA for the CDR3 is TGCGCCAGCACCTCAGGGGGCGTCGCAGAGACTACGCAGTATTTT. Protein sequence: CASTSGGVAETTQYF.

This clonotype appeared a few times. In DNA form, the CDR3 reads TGTGCCAGCAGCTTTTACGATGGTTCCTACAATGAGCAGTTCTTC. Its protein product is CASSFYDGSYNEQFF. The V call is TRBV7-9, the J call TRBJ2-1; no firm D call. V was pared by 3 bases and J by 1 base, with 10 bases between. Per the germline V gene, CDR1 is SEHNR and CDR2 is FQNEAQ (reference sequence). The CDR3 loop spans 15 amino acids.

This clonotype has a handful of counts. This chain uses TRBV7-9 with TRBJ2-2; D is tentatively TRBD1 or TRBD2 (5 bases each). Trimming removed 5 bases from V and 5 bases from J, with 9 bases in between. Germline CDR1 SEHNR, CDR2 FQNEAQ (reference sequence). This CDR3 region has 13 residues. The CDR3 nucleotides are TGTGCCAGCAGCCCCTGGGGGACCGGGGAGCTGTTTTTT. The encoded protein is CASSPWGTGELFF. Full variable domain (rest looked up from reference TRBV7-9 and TRBJ2-2): DTGVSQNPRHKITKRGQNVTFRCDPISEHNRLYWYRQTLGQGPEFLTYFQNEAQLEKSRLLSDRFSAERPKGSFSTLEIQRTEQGDSAMYLCASSPWGTGELFFGEGSRLTVL.

The chain couples TRBV6-2 or TRBV6-3 to TRBJ1-5, with D uncertain. CDR3 size: 14 residues. The germline CDR1 and CDR2 sequences are MNHEY and SVGEGT. The V gene lost 2 bases and the J gene lost 7 bases, with 12 bases spanning the gap. CDR3 nucleotides: TGTGCCAGCAGTTACCTAGGAGGCGGGCAGCCCCAGCATTTT. Protein: CASSYLGGGQPQHF.

This clonotype was seen more than once but under ten times. The J gene is TRBJ2-7, the V gene TRBV20-1, with 11 bases lining up with TRBD2. The CDR3 sequence is 13 residues long. The V gene end was trimmed by 4 bases and the J gene end by 5 bases; junction bases not matched to a gene: 4. Germline CDR1 reads DFQATT; CDR2 reads SNEGSKA (reference sequence). In DNA, the CDR3 is TGCAGTGCTATTAGCGGGGGGGTAAACGAGCAGTACTTC. This gives the protein CSAISGGVNEQYF.

This clonotype appeared a few times. The rearrangement links TRBV6-2 or TRBV6-3 to TRBJ2-5, with TRBD1 matching over 8 bases. The CDR3 spans 15 residues. CDR1 and CDR2 (germline): MNHEY, SVGEGT. The V and J ends lost 6 bases and 2 bases, in that order; junction bases with no gene match: 8. The CDR3 spells CASRPDRVWQETQYF. The CDR3 nucleotides are TGTGCCAGCAGGCCGGACAGGGTTTGGCAAGAGACCCAGTACTTC.

The rearrangement links TRBV15 to TRBJ1-2; a weak D match, TRBD1 (5 bases). CDR1 and CDR2 from the germline V gene are LNHNV and YYDKDF (reference sequence). The ends were cut back, 1 base at V and 0 bases at J, with 9 bases in the middle. The CDR3 extends over 15 amino acids. The CDR3 loop reads CATSRVLTANYGYTF. CDR3 bases: TGTGCCACCAGCAGAGTCCTGACAGCTAACTATGGCTACACCTTC.

The chain has TRBV6-6 and TRBJ2-7; D remains unclear. V was clipped by 11 bases and J by 3 bases, with 17 bases between them. Germline CDR1 reads MNHNY; CDR2 reads SVGAGI (reference sequence). The CDR3 is 13 amino acids. The CDR3 sequence: CAASTLPGYEQYF. Here the CDR3 DNA reads TGTGCCGCCTCCACGCTCCCTGGCTACGAGCAGTACTTC.

This clonotype was counted between two and nine times. The chain couples TRBV30 to TRBJ2-3; TRBD2 might be the D (6 bases). Trimming left V 5 bases short and J 1 base short, with 7 bases between. The CDR3 totals 12 residues. CDR1 and CDR2 (germline): GTSNPN, SVGIG (reference sequence). The CDR3 loop is CAWGTGTDTQYF. The CDR3 DNA is TGTGCCTGGGGGACTGGCACAGATACGCAGTATTTT.